A selection of T cell receptor beta chains follows, all from one sample in a study of blood T cell repertoires in COVID-19. The method was immunoSEQ multiplex PCR; TCRdb's version includes in-frame clones alone and lacks a portion of them. The sample includes over 120,000 clones, 80% to 90% of them seen just once. Material for sequencing was PBMCs or T cells enriched from blood (not recorded which). All receptors derive from a man aged 55-75 years who had recovered from COVID-19. Both conserved end residues are part of each CDR3. D genes are given only for firm matches. Clone size, where shown, is once, few, many, or a class for clones that have expanded.

j_call d_call v_call clone_size cdr3_aa cdr3_nt
TRBJ2-5 NA TRBV10-3 NA CAISRSGNQETQYF TGTGCCATCAGTAGATCGGGAAACCAAGAGACCCAGTACTTC
TRBJ2-7 NA TRBV18 NA CASSPRTAYEQYF TGTGCCAGCTCACCAAGGACAGCTTACGAGCAGTACTTC
TRBJ1-5 NA TRBV7-9 NA CASSSMNQPQHF TGTGCCAGCAGCTCTATGAATCAGCCCCAGCATTTT
TRBJ2-7 NA TRBV10-3 NA CAISERGGSYEQYF TGTGCCATCAGTGAGAGGGGTGGCTCCTACGAGCAGTACTTC
TRBJ1-4 NA TRBV5-1 NA CASQKEAGGVINEKLFF TGCGCCAGTCAAAAGGAGGCGGGCGGGGTGATAAATGAAAAACTGTTTTTT
TRBJ2-3 NA TRBV7-7 NA CASSRRVGDTQYF TGTGCTAGCAGTCGCAGGGTAGGAGATACGCAGTATTTT
TRBJ2-1 TRBD1 TRBV24-1 NA CATSDAGTGLYNEQFF TGTGCCACCAGTGACGCCGGGACAGGGCTGTACAATGAGCAGTTCTTC
TRBJ1-2 NA TRBV10-3 NA CAISVKGIGKANYGYTF TGTGCCATCAGTGTTAAGGGGATAGGGAAGGCTAACTATGGCTACACCTTC
TRBJ2-7 TRBD1 TRBV12-3/TRBV12-4 NA CASRGQGAKEQYF TGTGCCAGCAGAGGACAGGGGGCGAAAGAGCAGTACTTC
TRBJ1-4 NA TRBV4-2 NA CASSQDSGDGFNEKLFF TGTGCCAGCAGCCAAGATTCGGGGGATGGGTTTAATGAAAAACTGTTTTTT
TRBJ2-7 TRBD2 TRBV27 once CASIRGTSGRYEQYF TGTGCCAGCATCCGTGGGACTAGCGGGAGGTACGAGCAGTACTTC
TRBJ2-7 NA TRBV29-1 NA CSVGRWKGGAFEQYF TGCAGCGTTGGGCGTTGGAAGGGGGGGGCTTTCGAGCAGTACTTC
TRBJ1-4 TRBD1 TRBV28 NA CANSTGGDNEKLFF TGTGCCAACTCGACAGGGGGAGATAATGAAAAACTGTTTTTT
TRBJ2-1 TRBD2 TRBV18 NA CASYPGTSGRDSYNEQFF TGTGCCAGCTACCCCGGGACTAGCGGGAGGGACTCCTACAATGAGCAGTTCTTC
TRBJ2-3 NA TRBV9 NA CASSVVSGDTQYF TGTGCCAGCAGCGTAGTATCGGGGGATACGCAGTATTTT
TRBJ2-7 NA TRBV10-2 NA CASSSREREQYF TGCGCCAGCAGTAGTAGGGAGCGCGAGCAGTACTTC
TRBJ1-5 TRBD1 TRBV5-1 NA CASSLTGGVEPQHF TGCGCCAGCAGCTTGACAGGGGGCGTCGAGCCCCAGCATTTT
TRBJ2-2 NA TRBV3-1/TRBV3-2 NA CASSLTGLTGELFF TGTGCCAGCAGCCTCACAGGGCTTACCGGGGAGCTGTTTTTT
TRBJ2-1 NA TRBV3-1/TRBV3-2 NA CASSQIPRDEQFF TGTGCCAGCAGCCAAATCCCCCGGGATGAGCAGTTCTTC
TRBJ2-4 TRBD2 TRBV10-2 NA CASSDYGRAAQNIQYF TGCGCCAGCAGTGATTACGGGAGGGCCGCCCAAAACATTCAGTACTTC
TRBJ2-5 TRBD1 TRBV25-1 NA CASSEYRTGQTQYF TGTGCCAGCAGTGAATATAGGACAGGTCAGACCCAGTACTTC
TRBJ2-2 TRBD1 TRBV19 NA CASSIVRGRHTGELFF TGTGCCAGTAGTATAGTGAGGGGGCGGCACACCGGGGAGCTGTTTTTT
TRBJ2-5 TRBD2 TRBV5-8 few CASSQGLAGAKETQYF TGTGCCAGCAGCCAGGGACTAGCGGGGGCAAAAGAGACCCAGTACTTC
TRBJ2-3 NA TRBV6-4 NA CASSDVAGGTDTQYF TGTGCCAGCAGTGACGTGGCAGGGGGCACAGATACGCAGTATTTT
TRBJ2-1 TRBD2 TRBV4-1 NA CASSRGGRDEQFF TGCGCCAGCAGCCGCGGGGGGCGCGATGAGCAGTTCTTC
TRBJ1-2 NA TRBV10-3 NA CAISGKDSMNYGYTF TGTGCCATCAGTGGGAAAGACAGCATGAACTATGGCTACACCTTC